This T cell receptor beta chain is drawn from a study of T cells after yellow fever vaccination. This clonotype was detected ten times or more. Antigen unknown. Each CDR3 protein gets one entry after TCRdb re-called the 5' RACE reads with MiXCR. The sample carries some 320,000 distinct CDR3 sequences, around 4.5% recorded once. Germline lookup yields CDR1 SGHAT and CDR2 FQNNGV. With 2 bases removed from V and 0 bases from J, the gap between germline ends came to 18 bases. The CDR3 sequence is 18 residues long. Study results and limitations: Reappearance after the booster was seen for most primary-vaccination clones, at roughly 96% CD4 and roughly 90% CD8.

The receptor comes from a man aged 18 to 30 who received the YFV17D yellow fever vaccine. This specimen consisted of PBMCs, obtained 15 days after the yellow fever booster vaccination. The genes are TRBV11-2 and TRBJ2-3, with D perhaps assigned TRBD1 or TRBD2 (5 bases each). For the CDR3, the DNA is TGTGCCAGCAGCTTAACCCGTGGGGGACCTACTAGCACAGATACGCAGTATTTT. Translating gives CASSLTRGGPTSTDTQYF.